The 18 T cell receptor beta chains in this list originate from one sample, sequenced in a study of identical twins. Via MiXCR, TCRdb re-called the 5' RACE reads, giving one row per CDR3 protein. Of about 530,000 distinct CDR3 sequences listed, 20% to 25% are singletons. This same sample was also taken into another study, of yellow fever vaccine responses in identical twins.

Sequenced material: CD4+ T cells sorted from blood. Every receptor here comes from a woman aged 18 to 35 in good health.

CDR3 nucleotide sequence: TGCGCCCGGGACAGGGGTGAAAAACTGTTTTTT. Amino acid sequence: CARDRGEKLFF. The V gene is TRBV23-1, the J gene TRBJ1-4; TRBD1 matches at 10 bases. TRBV23-1 is reported as an ORF; its role is uncertain. J was trimmed by 7 bases and V by 11 bases; bases with no gene match: 1. The CDR3 loop spans 11 amino acids.

The chain is built from TRBV7-7 and TRBJ2-1; TRBD2 agrees at 9 bases. The trim removed 2 bases at V and 3 bases at J, leaving 8 bases unmatched. Germline-derived CDR1 and CDR2 are SSHAT and FNYEAQ (reference sequence). This CDR3 region has 17 residues. The CDR3 spells CASSLSPGRGGYNEQFF. The CDR3 DNA sequence: TGTGCCAGCAGCTTATCACCCGGGCGGGGGGGCTACAATGAGCAGTTCTTC.

V gene TRBV20-1 combines with J gene TRBJ1-1; D not resolved. The V gene's germline CDR1 is DFQATT and CDR2 SNEGSKA (reference sequence). The CDR3 length is 11 residues. V was clipped by 4 bases and J by 1 base, with 4 bases between them. CDR3 region: CSAKENTEAFF. For the CDR3, the DNA is TGCAGTGCTAAGGAGAACACTGAAGCTTTCTTT.

This clonotype has a handful of counts. V and J are TRBV5-1 and TRBJ2-1, with a possible D match to TRBD2 (7 bases). Germline V CDR1 and CDR2: SGHRS, YFSETQ. Trimming left V 0 bases short and J 5 bases short, with 12 bases between. The CDR3 length is 15 residues. CDR3 residues: CASSLGGGRNNEQFF. The CDR3 DNA is TGCGCCAGCAGCTTGGGGGGGGGCAGAAACAATGAGCAGTTCTTC.

This clonotype was detected a few times. The rearrangement links TRBV2 to TRBJ1-1, with D possibly TRBD1 on 5 matching bases. Germline-derived CDR1 and CDR2 are SNHLY and FYNNEI. CDR3 length equals 13 residues. The germline V and J ends were trimmed by 6 bases and 4 bases, with 12 bases remaining between them. The CDR3 nucleotides are TGTGCCAGCAGGGGCCAGGGCTCCACTGAAGCTTTCTTT. Translating it yields CASRGQGSTEAFF. Combining the CDR3 with reference TRBV2 and TRBJ1-1 gives the whole variable domain EPEVTQTPSHQVTQMGQEVILRCVPISNHLYFYWYRQILGQKVEFLVSFYNNEISEKSEIFDDQFSVERPDGSNFTLKIRSTKLEDSAMYFCASRGQGSTEAFFGQGTRLTVV.

The chain joins TRBV12-3 or TRBV12-4 to TRBJ2-7, with D unclear. Trimming pared 2 bases from V and 3 bases from J, leaving 8 bases between. The CDR3 extends over 13 amino acids. DNA for the CDR3: TGTGCCAGCAGTTTATGGCAAGACTACGAGCAGTACTTC. Residues: CASSLWQDYEQYF.

The sample holds a few counts of this clonotype. V and J are TRBV11-2 and TRBJ2-2, with D possibly matching TRBD1 (6 bases). In germline, CDR1 is SGHAT, CDR2 FQNNGV. The V gene lost 5 bases and the J gene lost 5 bases, with 12 bases spanning the gap. This CDR3 comprises 14 residues. The DNA of the CDR3 is TGTGCCAGCAGCCGGGGACACACGACCGGGGAGCTGTTTTTT. Amino acid sequence: CASSRGHTTGELFF.

This clonotype has just a few counts. This sequence joins TRBV12-3 or TRBV12-4 and TRBJ1-1; 8 bases agree with TRBD1. Trimming removed 3 bases from V and 2 bases from J; junction bases left unmatched: 5. This CDR3 spans 15 amino acids. CDR3 sequence: CASSLTGVFNTEAFF. CDR3 bases: TGTGCCAGCAGTTTGACAGGGGTATTTAACACTGAAGCTTTCTTT.

Only a few counts were recorded for this clonotype. This sequence joins TRBV29-1 and TRBJ2-2; D remains unclear. V shed 4 bases and J shed 5 bases, with 11 bases lying between them. CDR1 SQVTM and CDR2 ANQGSEA come from the germline V gene. This CDR3 has 13 amino acids. In DNA, the CDR3 is TGCAGCGTTGGTAACAGCAAGACCGGGGAGCTGTTTTTT. Amino acid sequence: CSVGNSKTGELFF.

The chain employs TRBV19 and TRBJ2-3, with TRBD2 identical over 11 bases. Germline V gene data show CDR1 as LNHDA and CDR2 as SQIVND (reference sequence). This CDR3 has 14 amino acids. J gave up 7 bases and V 7 bases, and 7 bases lay outside the gene matches. The CDR3 is CASNPSGGPYTQYF. The DNA of the CDR3 is TGTGCCAGTAACCCTAGCGGGGGGCCGTATACGCAGTATTTT.

This clonotype showed up just a few times. The rearrangement links TRBV5-1 to TRBJ2-1; 12 nucleotides agree with TRBD1. V gave up 3 bases and J gave up 0 bases; unmatched junction bases: 7. This CDR3 comprises 18 residues. Germline V gives CDR1 SGHRS, CDR2 YFSETQ. CDR3 DNA sequence: TGCGCCAGCAGCTCAGGGACAGGGGGCTTGGGCTCCTACAATGAGCAGTTCTTC. It specifies CASSSGTGGLGSYNEQFF.

This clonotype was seen only a few times. This rearrangement joins TRBV6-2 or TRBV6-3 to TRBJ2-1; possibly TRBD2 for D (7 bases). V shed 7 bases and J shed 8 bases, with 18 bases lying between them. The CDR3 runs 14 residues. Per the germline V gene, CDR1 is MNHEY and CDR2 is SVGEGT. The CDR3, as DNA: TGTGCCAGCATACCTACTGGGGGGGCCTATGAGCAGTTCTTC. As protein: CASIPTGGAYEQFF.

The chain is built from TRBV6-5 and TRBJ2-4, with a possible D match to TRBD2 (6 bases). Germline V gives CDR1 MNHEY, CDR2 SVGAGI. This CDR3 region has 17 residues. The V gene lost 4 bases and the J gene lost 2 bases, with 18 bases spanning the gap. The CDR3 DNA reads TGTGCCAGCAGTTCCACTTCCGGGGGTACCACCAAAAACATTCAGTACTTC. Protein: CASSSTSGGTTKNIQYF.

This clonotype was seen more than once but under ten times. J is TRBJ1-4 and V is TRBV6-1; no definite D call. V was trimmed by 9 bases and J by 5 bases, leaving 13 bases between them. CDR3 length: 13 residues. Germline CDR1 reads MNHNS; CDR2 reads SASEGT. CDR3 residues: CASETDGNEKLFF. As DNA, the CDR3 is TGTGCCAGTGAAACGGACGGAAATGAAAAACTGTTTTTT.

The chain carries TRBV27 and TRBJ1-6; a weak D match, TRBD1 (5 bases). Germline V gene lookup returns CDR1 MNHEY and CDR2 SMNVEV (reference sequence). The ends were cut back, 4 bases at V and 7 bases at J, with 14 bases in the middle. The CDR3 extends over 15 amino acids. The CDR3 sequence: CASSSPGGTNSPLHF. CDR3 in DNA: TGTGCCAGCAGTTCGCCGGGGGGAACGAATTCACCCCTCCACTTT.

The sample holds many counts of this clonotype. This chain uses TRBV15 with TRBJ2-5, with TRBD1 matching over 9 bases. CDR1 LNHNV and CDR2 YYDKDF come from the germline V gene (reference sequence). J lost 2 bases, V lost 6 bases, and 4 bases had no gene match. The CDR3 totals 14 residues. This chain's CDR3 is CATSKTGGQETQYF. The CDR3 DNA reads TGTGCCACCAGTAAGACAGGGGGACAAGAGACCCAGTACTTC.

This clonotype was observed at least ten times. The V call is TRBV7-2, the J call TRBJ2-3; D is uncertain. The CDR3 has 14 amino acids. Germline V gene data show CDR1 as SGHTA and CDR2 as FQGNSA. V was pared by 3 bases and J by 0 bases, with 7 bases between. In DNA, the CDR3 is TGTGCCAGCAGCTTTTTTGCTAGCACAGATACGCAGTATTTT. This gives the protein CASSFFASTDTQYF. Full variable domain (rest looked up from reference TRBV7-2 and TRBJ2-3): GAGVSQSPSNKVTEKGKDVELRCDPISGHTALYWYRQSLGQGLEFLIYFQGNSAPDKSGLPSDRFSAERTGGSVSTLTIQRTQQEDSAVYLCASSFFASTDTQYFGPGTRLTVL.

This chain connects TRBV20-1 to TRBJ1-1; D gene uncertain. The CDR3 is 12 residues long. CDR1 and CDR2 from the germline V gene are DFQATT and SNEGSKA (reference sequence). Trimming stripped 5 bases from V and 2 bases from J, with 9 bases between. CDR3 amino acids: CSAPLLNTEAFF. The CDR3 region has the DNA TGCAGTGCTCCGCTACTTAACACTGAAGCTTTCTTT.